The sample holds a few counts of the clone carrying this TCR beta chain. Trimming took 4 bases from V and 4 from J; bases not matched to a gene: 4. The CDR3 extends over 16 amino acids. Looked up from germline, CDR1 is KGHDR and CDR2 is SFDVKD. Primed by a sample-barcoded 5' primer and a J-beta primer mix, a second PCR proceeded for about 6 to 12 cycles. One entry per CDR3 protein results from TCRdb running MiXCR on the 5' RACE reads. The repertoire includes 1.2 million to 1.5 million distinct CDR3 sequences, roughly 40% of them detected once, and approximately 7.9% sits in the top ten. This sample is part of a study of blood T cells in healthy people across ages.

J is TRBJ2-1 and V is TRBV24-1; the match to TRBD2 covers 12 bases. The clonotype originates from a young woman in good health. Source material: blood. Here the CDR3 reads CATSDPGTSGYNEQFF. CDR3 bases: TGTGCCACCAGTGACCCCGGGACTAGCGGGTACAATGAGCAGTTCTTC.